The clone carrying this TCR beta chain has just a few counts. This entry comes from a study of T cell repertoires in cytomegalovirus infection. At the level of the study: Based on public TCR beta signatures, there were indications of CMV infection and of a matching HLA type.

The junction had 6 bases not matched to a gene; V was cut back by 2 bases and J by 5 bases. The germline gives CDR1 MGHRA, CDR2 YSYEKL. CDR3 length equals 16 residues. TCRdb recomputed calls from the reads with MiXCR, one row per CDR3 protein. This table has about 150,000 distinct CDR3 sequences, around 24% appearing once. The rearrangement links TRBV4-1 to TRBJ2-5; 12 bases match TRBD1. This sequence originates from a human donor in good health (CMV status not recorded). Some clones in this sample may be carry-over from other donors' samples. Sequences were obtained from PBMCs. The CDR3: CASSQTGQGAKETQYF. The CDR3, as DNA: TGCGCCAGCAGCCAAACGGGACAGGGGGCGAAGGAGACCCAGTACTTC.